The present TCR beta chain was sequenced within a study of cytomegalovirus exposure and HLA in healthy donors (TCRdb year 2017). About the study as a whole: According to an earlier analysis of a few hundred of the donors, some 180 million T cells yielded roughly 110 million unique TCR beta sequences and less than 300 Gb of sequence data. Approximately 310 gigabases of sequencing data and 75 million to 85 million unique TCR sequences made up an early release that covered under 750 HLA-typed donors. The genetic ancestry cluster associated with self-reported Caucasian donors included about 84% of the roughly 400 genotyped donors. The study aimed to test whether signatures of past pathogen exposure could be identified by cataloging public T cell receptors. The study used immunosequencing to profile the T cell repertoires of about 670 subjects and linked those repertoires to cytomegalovirus serostatus. A separate validation cohort of roughly 120 different subjects was used in addition to the 666-subject first cohort. To predict cytomegalovirus infection status, the study brought together high-throughput TCR immunosequencing, statistical association of individual TCRs with disease status, and machine learning. A later analysis re-examined previously published TCR beta repertoires from just over 650 donors and added high-resolution HLA genotyping to investigate patterns of TCR occurrence. In the later analysis, no new phenotypic data were used to find candidate immune exposures; instead, reliance was placed on TCR beta sequences and their occurrence across donors. To decide whether each TCR beta V gene segment behaved as functional or pseudogenic, an earlier analysis of approximately 600 of the donors relied on high-throughput TCR beta sequencing. Donor age, sex, ethnicity and CMV serostatus were collected together with the repertoire data. In a later genetic analysis, genome-wide SNP genotypes for about three fifths of the roughly 670 donors were used, and that subset was treated as a discovery cohort. Every repertoire in the discovery cohort had been generated on one and the same sequencing platform. HLA typing covered class I and class II loci at four-digit resolution. Typing coverage varied by locus: roughly 629-630 donors for A, B, C, DRB1 and DQB1; approximately 500 for DQA1; nearly 610 for DPA1; about 450 for DPB1. Roughly five DR-DQ haplotypes were handled as single units for association and clustering because linkage in the cohort was strong. Among 398 genotyped donors of the cohort, an average of 235,054 unique TCR beta nucleotide sequences were sequenced per donor, about a sixth of them non-productive.

The protocol used for the library was the immunoSEQ multiplex PCR assay. The multiplex PCR relied on a mix of 60 forward primers for TCR Vbeta segments and 13 reverse primers for TCR Jbeta segments. Amplification of the CDR3 region of rearranged TCR beta genes was performed with a multiplex PCR assay on genomic DNA. The Illumina HiSeq System was used to sequence the amplified TCR beta libraries as 87-base-pair reads. Per the source publication's procedure: In a later analysis, some 80 million unique TCR beta chains were counted across the 666 repertoires, and approximately 11 million of these chains were shared by at least two donors. Raw reads were error-corrected and collapsed into unique sequences by a nearest-neighbor algorithm in which closely related sequences were merged to remove PCR and sequencing errors. CDR3 sequences were aligned to IMGT reference sequences to assign V, D and J gene segments. Each retained sequence needed at least a six-nucleotide match to both a V gene segment and a J gene segment. A rearrangement counted as productive if the CDR3 had no stop codons and remained in frame with V and J, and every other rearrangement counted as non-productive. CDR3 was defined according to IMGT convention as the region running from the second conserved V-encoded cysteine to the conserved J-encoded phenylalanine. The earlier analysis of some 580 of the donors excluded any sequence lacking an unambiguous match to a single V gene segment. An earlier analysis of fewer than 750 of the donors classified V segments as functional when productive rearrangements were above 56.7% and as segregating when the standard deviation between donors was above 5%. A statistical classification framework was developed to diagnose cytomegalovirus status using the catalog of TCR beta chain sequences. V and J gene assignment, in a later analysis, came from comparing TCR nucleotide sequences with IMGT/GENE-DB human TR gene sequences. In a later analysis, CDR3 sequences and most-parsimonious VDJ recombination scenarios were assigned using the TCRdist pipeline. In a later analysis, each TCR beta chain was defined by its CDR3 amino acid sequence together with its V-gene family, and reads without a unique V-gene family were excluded. A later analysis removed 550 to 650 highly shared, low-generation-probability nucleotide sequences to deal with suspected cross-contamination and a sequencing artifact. In a later analysis, a clonal expansion index was calculated for each public chain from normalized within-repertoire ranks of inferred template counts. In a later analysis, generation probabilities were computed with a VDJ recombination model fitted to out-of-frame rearrangements, and the resulting probabilities were checked against IGoR. A later analysis scored TCR-TCR, TCR-HLA and TCR-CMV co-occurrence with hypergeometric tests, applying a repertoire-size bias correction to TCR pairs. To estimate false discovery rates, a later analysis permuted the HLA or CMV assignments 20 times. In a later analysis, co-occurring TCRs were grouped with DBSCAN, and TCRdist sequence similarity was added when clustering was performed within HLA-allele-positive subsets. Co-occurrence clustering excluded repertoires with fewer than 30,000 or more than 120,000 public chains, plus five with anomalous nucleotide sharing. TCRdb stores this immuneACCESS table with in-frame sequences only. Part of the clones is absent; in the studies checked, under half of the shortfall reflects unresolved V genes, and no reason is known for the rest. V and J calls and clone size are as listed in that table; D and trimming were resolved from the DNA. A total of 130,000 or so clones appear in this sample, roughly three quarters of them only once. The ten most abundant clones make up roughly 1% of the sample.

In total, 500 to 700 healthy bone marrow donors made up the cohort. All cohort members were sampled while nominally healthy, although unrecorded immune exposures were likely present. The donor was CMV seronegative and belonged to the group of 380 or so seronegative cohort members. Each donor provided a peripheral blood sample, and peripheral blood mononuclear cells were used for TCR beta sequencing. Genomic DNA extraction from the blood cell samples was performed with the Qiagen DNeasy Blood Extraction Kit. A remark on this clone: Its antigen is not yet known. Base qualities were left out, and no much larger clone turns up one base away.

CDR1 and CDR2 are drawn from the germline V gene (reference sequence): LNHDA, SQIVND. V sheds 5 bases and J sheds 11 bases, leaving 21 bases between their ends. The cysteine opens and the phenylalanine closes a CDR3 of 14 amino acids. Only CDR3 DNA is held: 42 bases, read in frame from base 1. Paper-wide results and their limitations: In an earlier analysis of more than 500 of the donors, most TCR beta V segments appeared in productive rearrangements about 90% or about 30% of the time, broadly matching IMGT annotations. A cluster of highly shared sequence variants was judged likely to be a technical artifact of the sequencing pipeline. According to a later analysis, most CMV-associated TCR beta chains appeared to be HLA-restricted, and the HLA associations seemed to be driven largely by CMV exposure. This cohort had only TCR beta chains sequenced, and the lack of alpha or paired-chain data limited which features could be detected. Because counts were too low, some 17 rarely observed V segments, including chromosome 9 orphons, were excluded from the earlier analysis of 500 to 700 of the donors. A few of the identified cytomegalovirus-associated TCR beta chains were confirmed in vitro to be specific for cytomegalovirus antigens. Sequencing depth was assumed to be roughly uniform across donors in the presence/absence analyses, though that assumption may not hold. A later analysis found that HLA-associated TCR beta chains were more clonally expanded and had lower generation probabilities than equally common non-associated chains. Across donors, most TCR sequences were observed very rarely, whereas some public TCRs were present in many individuals. Several of the top co-occurrence clusters appeared to be linked to parvovirus B19, influenza, CMV and Epstein-Barr virus, according to a later analysis. The authors suggested that the approach could potentially be generalized to other disease states and immunological phenotypes. The classifier was reported to diagnose cytomegalovirus status with high specificity and sensitivity in both the original cohort and the validation cohort. The study gave a list of 150 to 200 TCR beta chains associated with cytomegalovirus. V-gene and J-gene trimming of TCR beta chains was associated with a missense DCLRE1C variant in a later genetic analysis, and the association was replicated in an independent cohort. In a later analysis, around 17,000 TCR beta sequences were associated with specific HLA alleles at a false discovery rate of 0.05. Because HLA typing was missing for some donors at each locus, association tests included only the typed subset. Strong co-occurrence of HLA alleles, especially DR and DQ, made assigning TCR associations to individual alleles difficult. A further reported finding was that TCR beta sequences accurately predicted the HLA-A and HLA-B alleles for most subjects in the first cohort. Linkage disequilibrium might explain the correlated functional status among segregating V segments, but an unknown experimental factor could not be ruled out. According to a later analysis, TCR association rates differed among HLA loci, with DRB1 alleles showing the most associated TCRs and HLA-C alleles showing the fewest. The only immune exposure information available for the cohort was CMV serostatus. Because the 87-base-pair reads could not distinguish some IMGT-functional V segments, including TRBV6-2 and TRBV6-3, those segments were excluded. A later genetic analysis reported fewer N-insertions in productive TCRs among donors in an Asian-associated ancestry cluster than the roughly 670-donor mean.

The TCR comes from a woman between 55 and 75 years old in good health and CMV-seronegative. Sequences were obtained from PBMCs. The V and J segments used are TRBV19 and TRBJ1-1; a weak D assignment points to TRBD1 (6 bases agree). The DNA sequence is TGTGCCAGTAGTCCTTCCCCCGACAGGCCGCCGGCTTTCTTT. It specifies CASSPSPDRPPAFF. Beyond the CDR3, the reference TRBV19 and TRBJ1-1 genes provide the residues; the full variable domain reads: DGGITQSPKYLFRKEGQNVTLSCEQNLNHDAMYWYRQDPGQGLRLIYYSQIVNDFQKGDIAEGYSVSREKKESFPLTVTSAQKNPTAFYLCASSPSPDRPPAFFGQGTRLTVV.